The 23 T cell receptor beta chains below all came from one sample that was sequenced in a study of T cells in localized non-small cell lung cancer. Sequencing used immunoSEQ multiplex PCR; TCRdb keeps in-frame clones, though not all of them. The sample shows 31,000 or so clones, 85% to 90% of them seen only once. This specimen consisted of peripheral blood, obtained before any cancer treatment. Receptor source: a female donor at least 60 years old with stage I lung adenocarcinoma.

The chain employs TRBV7-2 and TRBJ2-3, with no clear D. This CDR3 spans 15 amino acids. The V end lost 2 bases, the J end lost 3 bases, and 12 bases lay between the germline ends. The germline V gene has CDR1 SGHTA and CDR2 FQGNSA. This CDR3 is CASSLMAVRTDTQYF. CDR3 nucleotides: TGTGCCAGCAGCTTAATGGCTGTTCGGACAGATACGCAGTATTTT.

The rearrangement uses TRBV28 and TRBJ2-1; D gene ambiguous. The CDR3 runs to 14 residues. V was shortened by 1 base and J by 3 bases, with 7 bases between the two germline ends. The germline V gene encodes CDR1 MDHEN and CDR2 SYDVKM. CDR3 loop: CASSLSPYYNEQFF. CDR3 coding DNA: TGTGCCAGCAGTTTATCCCCGTACTACAATGAGCAGTTCTTC.

V gene TRBV7-2 combines with J gene TRBJ2-1; 8 nucleotides agree with TRBD1. V was clipped by 2 bases and J by 2 bases; unmatched bases: 2. The germline V gene encodes CDR1 SGHTA and CDR2 FQGNSA. The CDR3 sequence is 15 residues long. CDR3 sequence: CASSLWTGTYNEQFF. The CDR3 DNA is TGTGCCAGCAGCTTATGGACAGGGACCTACAATGAGCAGTTCTTC.

The chain uses TRBV9 and TRBJ1-2, with 8 nucleotides matching TRBD1. The CDR3 totals 15 residues. Germline V lookup: CDR1 SGDLS, CDR2 YYNGEE. V lost 4 bases and J lost 3; bases outside the gene matches: 8. The CDR3 is CASSLHGQGDYGYTF. CDR3 DNA sequence: TGTGCCAGCAGCCTACACGGACAGGGAGACTATGGCTACACCTTC.

The chain has TRBV7-2 and TRBJ2-3, with 11 bases that match TRBD2. CDR3 length: 19 residues. Germline V gene sequence: CDR1 SGHTA, CDR2 FQGNSA. V shed 5 bases and J 0 bases; nucleotides not matched to a gene: 13. The CDR3 DNA sequence: TGTGCCAGCAGCATTAGGGCGTCTAGCGGGAGGATTAGCACAGATACGCAGTATTTT. It specifies CASSIRASSGRISTDTQYF.

This clone was detected once. J is TRBJ2-7 and V is TRBV6-1; 9 bases map to TRBD1. The ends lost 10 bases at V and 1 base at J; junction bases unmatched: 8. The CDR3 spans 14 residues. Germline loops: CDR1 MNHNS, CDR2 SASEGT. The CDR3 DNA follows: TGTGCCACCGTAGGGGGACAGGGTTCCTACGAGCAGTACTTC. It encodes CATVGGQGSYEQYF.

The gene calls are TRBV2 and TRBJ1-2; TRBD1 aligns across 10 bases. The V gene end was trimmed by 4 bases and the J gene end by 8 bases; junction bases not matched to a gene: 7. The CDR3 extends over 14 amino acids. Per the germline V gene, CDR1 is SNHLY and CDR2 is FYNNEI. CDR3 sequence (DNA): TGTGCCAGCAGTGTGAGGGACAGGGGTTGGGGCTACACCTTC. It codes for CASSVRDRGWGYTF.

The chain is built from TRBV5-1 and TRBJ1-2; 12 nucleotides line up with TRBD1. V shed 4 bases and J 0 bases; nucleotides not matched to a gene: 4. There are 16 residues in the CDR3. Germline V gene lookup returns CDR1 SGHRS and CDR2 YFSETQ. The CDR3 sequence is CASSRGQGAANYGYTF. The CDR3 DNA reads as TGCGCCAGCAGCAGGGGACAGGGGGCCGCTAACTATGGCTACACCTTC.

The chain couples TRBV19 to TRBJ1-1; D is ambiguous. The CDR3 has 17 amino acids. V gave up 4 bases and J gave up 1 base, with 19 bases separating them. Germline CDR1 and CDR2: LNHDA and SQIVND (reference sequence). CDR3: CASSTNVRAGRNTEAFF. In DNA form, the CDR3 reads TGTGCCAGTAGTACTAACGTCCGGGCAGGTAGGAACACTGAAGCTTTCTTT.

This clone has just one count. The rearrangement links TRBV7-9 to TRBJ2-5, with 7 bases fitting TRBD1. There are 14 residues in the CDR3. CDR1 and CDR2 from the germline V gene are SEHNR and FQNEAQ (reference sequence). V lost 5 bases and J lost 1; bases outside the gene matches: 4. CDR3 sequence reads: CASSGWDSQETQYF. CDR3 nucleotides: TGTGCCAGCAGCGGCTGGGACAGCCAAGAGACCCAGTACTTC.

V usage is TRBV19 and J usage is TRBJ2-6; possible D gene TRBD2, 5 bases. Germline CDR1 reads LNHDA; CDR2 reads SQIVND (reference sequence). The CDR3 covers 16 residues. Trimming took 0 bases from V and 0 from J, leaving 6 bases between them. The CDR3 sequence is CASSIDRGSGANVLTF. In nucleotides, the CDR3 is TGTGCCAGTAGTATAGATCGGGGCTCTGGGGCCAACGTCCTGACTTTC. Full variable domain (outside the CDR3, taken from reference TRBV19 and TRBJ2-6): DGGITQSPKYLFRKEGQNVTLSCEQNLNHDAMYWYRQDPGQGLRLIYYSQIVNDFQKGDIAEGYSVSREKKESFPLTVTSAQKNPTAFYLCASSIDRGSGANVLTFGAGSRLTVL.

This clone showed up just once. This sequence joins TRBV7-2 and TRBJ2-7; the D is unclear. The germline gives CDR1 SGHTA, CDR2 FQGNSA. Between the trimmed V and J ends, which lost 5 bases and 0 bases, there was a span of 14 bases. This CDR3 has 15 residues. Here the CDR3 reads CASSVLGLSSYEQYF. The CDR3 DNA follows: TGTGCCAGCAGCGTCCTAGGCCTCAGCTCCTACGAGCAGTACTTC.

The genes are TRBV29-1 and TRBJ1-2; D gene ambiguous. The CDR3 is 13 residues long. V lost 4 bases and J lost 4, with 13 bases in between. The germline V gene has CDR1 SQVTM and CDR2 ANQGSEA. The chain's CDR3 is CSVVDPRTYGYTF. CDR3 sequence (DNA): TGCAGCGTTGTAGACCCCAGGACCTATGGCTACACCTTC. The full variable domain, with the rest looked up from reference TRBV29-1 and TRBJ1-2, is SAVISQKPSRDICQRGTSLTIQCQVDSQVTMMFWYRQQPGQSLTLIATANQGSEATYESGFVIDKFPISRPNLTFSTLTVSNMSPEDSSIYLCSVVDPRTYGYTFGSGTRLTVV.

This rearrangement joins TRBV7-3 to TRBJ2-3, with D hard to call. Trimming pared 2 bases from V and 0 bases from J, leaving 3 bases between. Germline CDR1 SGHTA, CDR2 FQGTGA. CDR3 length equals 13 residues. As DNA, the CDR3 is TGTGCCAGCAGCTTATTAAGCACAGATACGCAGTATTTT. This codes for CASSLLSTDTQYF.

The chain joins TRBV5-1 to TRBJ1-2; 7 nucleotides agree with TRBD1. The ends lost 6 bases at V and 4 bases at J; junction bases unmatched: 9. The CDR3 extends over 14 amino acids. The V gene's germline CDR1 is SGHRS and CDR2 YFSETQ. This chain's CDR3 is CASTDRVGSYGYTF. CDR3 sequence (DNA): TGCGCCAGCACTGACAGGGTGGGCTCCTATGGCTACACCTTC.

The chain recombines TRBV9 with TRBJ2-3; 9 nucleotides align to TRBD2. Trimming removed 3 bases from V and 2 bases from J; junction bases left unmatched: 10. This CDR3 is built from 17 residues. Per germline, CDR1 SGDLS and CDR2 YYNGEE. In nucleotides, the CDR3 is TGTGCCAGCAGCGCAGGGGGGACTAGCACCTTCACAGATACGCAGTATTTT. As protein: CASSAGGTSTFTDTQYF.

V gene TRBV18 combines with J gene TRBJ1-2; D is unclear. The CDR3 totals 15 residues. The V end was cut by 3 bases, the J end by 0 bases, with 11 bases between. Per the germline V gene, CDR1 is KGHSH and CDR2 is LQKENI. CDR3 in DNA: TGTGCCAGCTCACCCCCGAGCTTAGCTAACTATGGCTACACCTTC. Translation gives CASSPPSLANYGYTF.

As concerns this clone: One junction end does not reproduce the germline sequence, and a read error may be involved. This rearrangement joins TRBV27 to TRBJ2-7; D might be TRBD1 (7 bases). The CDR3 loop spans 13 amino acids. Per germline, CDR1 MNHEY and CDR2 SMNVEV (reference sequence). CDR3: CASSFPGGGAVSF. DNA for the CDR3: TGTGCCAGCAGTTTTCCAGGGGGAGGAGCGGTTAGCTTC.

The CDR3 DNA follows: TGTGCCAGCAGCCCACAGGGGGGAGCGGGTGGCTACACCTTC. The encoded protein is CASSPQGGAGGYTF. The J gene is TRBJ1-2, the V gene TRBV6-5, with TRBD1 identical over 8 bases. CDR1 is MNHEY and CDR2 is SVGAGI in the germline V gene. The CDR3 covers 14 residues. V shed 6 bases, J shed 7 bases, and the junction held 10 bases outside the gene matches.

The chain links TRBV27 to TRBJ2-7, with 10 bases lining up with TRBD2. V shed 5 bases and J 1 base; nucleotides not matched to a gene: 5. Germline V gives CDR1 MNHEY, CDR2 SMNVEV (reference sequence). The CDR3 totals 15 residues. CDR3 protein: CASSLGTSESYEQYF. The CDR3 coding sequence is TGTGCCAGCAGTCTCGGGACTAGCGAGTCCTACGAGCAGTACTTC.

The chain has TRBV29-1 and TRBJ2-7; D might be TRBD1 (6 bases). Germline CDR1 and CDR2: SQVTM and ANQGSEA. Between the trimmed V and J ends, which lost 5 bases and 6 bases, there was a span of 17 bases. The CDR3 runs 13 residues. This CDR3 is CSVRDTAGVEQYF. DNA for the CDR3: TGCAGCGTTCGGGACACCGCTGGGGTCGAGCAGTACTTC.

The chain's CDR3 is CASSLGLITYNEQFF. CDR3 nucleotides: TGTGCCAGCAGCTTAGGCCTCATTACCTACAATGAGCAGTTCTTC. The rearrangement joins TRBV7-8 to TRBJ2-1; D uncertain. V shed 1 base and J shed 2 bases, with 9 bases lying between them. The CDR3 totals 15 residues. The germline V gene encodes CDR1 SGHVS and CDR2 FQNEAQ. Full variable domain (missing parts from reference TRBV7-8 and TRBJ2-1): GAGVSQSPRYKVAKRGQDVALRCDPISGHVSLFWYQQALGQGPEFLTYFQNEAQLDKSGLPSDRFFAERPEGSVSTLKIQRTQQEDSAVYLCASSLGLITYNEQFFGPGTRLTVL.

The chain joins TRBV6-6 to TRBJ2-1, with TRBD2 identical over 7 bases. The CDR3 covers 16 residues. V was clipped by 3 bases and J by 0 bases; unmatched bases: 5. In germline, CDR1 is MNHNY, CDR2 SVGAGI (reference sequence). The CDR3 is CASSYWGGSSYNEQFF. CDR3 DNA: TGTGCCAGCAGTTATTGGGGCGGGAGCTCCTACAATGAGCAGTTCTTC.